This T cell receptor (beta chain) is drawn from a study of blood T cells in healthy people across ages. The sample, 9 to 10 milliliters of peripheral blood, was drawn from each donor. Total RNA amounts of at least 6 micrograms were extracted per sample. Study-level points and caveats: Unsorted PBMCs ruled out conclusive naive versus antigen-experienced comparison. Aged donors had fewer naive CD4+ cells and lower diversity than long-lived donors.

Of note for this clonotype: Its antigen is unknown.

There are 13 residues in the CDR3. V dropped 6 bases and J dropped 5 bases, with 14 bases sitting between them. Per the germline V gene, CDR1 is SQVTM and CDR2 is ANQGSEA. For the second PCR, which ran for 7 to 11 cycles, a sample-barcoded 5' primer and a J-beta primer mix were used. TCRdb re-called the 5' RACE reads through MiXCR, storing one row per CDR3 protein. The table records fewer than 2 million distinct CDR3 sequences, 39% of them present only once. This TCR was recovered from a human donor in good health. Sample: blood. The rearrangement uses TRBV29-1 and TRBJ1-5, with a tentative D call TRBD1 (6 bases). The CDR3 DNA is TGCAGCGTGAAAGGGGGGCGGGATCAGCCCCAGCATTTT. It codes for CSVKGGRDQPQHF.